Following are 12 T cell receptor beta chains from one sample sequenced in a study of blood T cell repertoires in COVID-19. Using immunoSEQ multiplex PCR, the repertoire was profiled, and TCRdb retains in-frame clones only, with some absent. The sample lists just under 50,000 clones; 79% were seen once. The sequenced sample consisted of peripheral blood. Receptors were obtained from a man between 65 and 79 years old with acute or convalescent COVID-19.

This chain links TRBV4-1 with TRBJ1-5; maybe TRBD1 (5 bases). V was trimmed by 5 bases and J by 0 bases, leaving 11 bases between them. Per germline, CDR1 MGHRA and CDR2 YSYEKL. The CDR3 is 15 residues long. The CDR3 is CASSKTENSNQPQHF. The CDR3 DNA follows: TGCGCCAGCAGCAAGACAGAAAATAGCAATCAGCCCCAGCATTTT.

The chain links TRBV11-3 to TRBJ1-1; D is unclear. V dropped 1 base and J dropped 3 bases, with 12 bases sitting between them. CDR1 is SGHNT and CDR2 is YENEEA in the germline V gene. CDR3 length equals 15 residues. The CDR3 DNA follows: TGTGCCAGCAGCTTAGGGAGGAGTTTGGACACTGAAGCTTTCTTT. Encoded protein: CASSLGRSLDTEAFF. Combining the CDR3 with reference TRBV11-3 and TRBJ1-1 gives the whole variable domain EAGVVQSPRYKIIEKKQPVAFWCNPISGHNTLYWYLQNLGQGPELLIRYENEEAVDDSQLPKDRFSAERLKGVDSTLKIQPAELGDSAVYLCASSLGRSLDTEAFFGQGTRLTVV.

This clone is a singleton in its sample. This chain uses TRBV19 with TRBJ1-1; TRBD1 matches at 8 bases. The CDR3 totals 15 residues. Germline trimming cut 4 bases from V and 0 bases from J; bases unmatched to any gene: 4. Germline CDR1 and CDR2: LNHDA and SQIVND (reference sequence). In nucleotides, the CDR3 is TGTGCCAGTAGTAACGAGGGACAGGTGAACACTGAAGCTTTCTTT. This codes for CASSNEGQVNTEAFF.

This CDR3 reads CASSFRGNNSPLHF. The CDR3 coding sequence is TGTGCCAGCAGCTTCCGGGGAAATAATTCACCCCTCCACTTT. The J gene is TRBJ1-6, the V gene TRBV11-2; D not resolved. Germline V gene lookup returns CDR1 SGHAT and CDR2 FQNNGV. There are 14 residues in the CDR3. V lost 3 bases and J 5 bases, leaving 8 bases between the germline ends.

This CDR3 is CASSLRLATGELFF. The CDR3 DNA follows: TGTGCCAGCAGCTTGAGACTAGCAACCGGGGAGCTGTTTTTT. The chain employs TRBV5-6 and TRBJ2-2; 7 nucleotides align to TRBD2. Germline V gene sequence: CDR1 SGHDT, CDR2 YYEEEE. Losses at the gene ends were 1 base for V and 5 bases for J; bases not matched to a gene: 2. This CDR3 is 14 amino acids long. The full variable domain, with the rest looked up from reference TRBV5-6 and TRBJ2-2, is DAGVTQSPTHLIKTRGQQVTLRCSPKSGHDTVSWYQQALGQGPQFIFQYYEEEERQRGNFPDRFSGHQFPNYSSELNVNALLLGDSALYLCASSLRLATGELFFGEGSRLTVL.

The chain carries TRBV19 and TRBJ1-5; D is ambiguous. The CDR3 is 14 residues long. From germline, CDR1 is LNHDA and CDR2 SQIVND (reference sequence). The germline V and J ends were trimmed by 1 base and 0 bases, with 4 bases remaining between them. The CDR3 DNA is TGTGCCAGTAGTATAGGCGATAGCAATCAGCCCCAGCATTTT. Translation gives CASSIGDSNQPQHF.

This clone has more than one count but fewer than ten. The gene calls are TRBV29-1 and TRBJ1-3; D gene uncertain. The CDR3 covers 12 residues. Germline lookup yields CDR1 SQVTM and CDR2 ANQGSEA. With 7 bases removed from V and 3 bases from J, the gap between germline ends came to 10 bases. CDR3 sequence: CSAAGLGNTIYF. CDR3 DNA sequence: TGCAGCGCGGCCGGACTTGGAAACACCATATATTTT. The variable domain in full, completed from reference TRBV29-1 and TRBJ1-3, reads SAVISQKPSRDICQRGTSLTIQCQVDSQVTMMFWYRQQPGQSLTLIATANQGSEATYESGFVIDKFPISRPNLTFSTLTVSNMSPEDSSIYLCSAAGLGNTIYFGEGSWLTVV.

This chain links TRBV19 with TRBJ1-2; 9 bases are shared with TRBD1. The germline CDR1 and CDR2 sequences are LNHDA and SQIVND (reference sequence). The CDR3 is 14 residues long. V trimming: 7 bases; J trimming: 1 base; junction bases outside the gene matches: 4. CDR3 sequence reads: CASIRTGDNYGYTF. In DNA, the CDR3 is TGTGCCAGTATAAGGACAGGGGATAACTATGGCTACACCTTC.

V usage is TRBV19 and J usage is TRBJ1-3, with D perhaps TRBD1 (5 bases). Deletions cut 4 bases from V and 2 bases from J, with 15 bases between. CDR3 length equals 16 residues. Germline-derived CDR1 and CDR2 are LNHDA and SQIVND (reference sequence). Here the CDR3 reads CASSTRRQLTGNTIYF. DNA of the CDR3: TGTGCCAGTAGTACTCGGAGACAGCTAACTGGAAACACCATATATTTT.

This chain joins TRBV28 and TRBJ2-5; D might be TRBD1 (5 bases). Germline CDR1 MDHEN, CDR2 SYDVKM. The CDR3 has 17 residues. Here the CDR3 DNA reads TGTGCATTGGGTATGCAGGGCCGGATGGCCCGACGGGAGACCCAGTACTTC. This codes for CALGMQGRMARRETQYF.

This rearrangement joins TRBV9 to TRBJ1-6; 8 bases align to TRBD1. The CDR3 runs to 14 residues. The V gene's germline CDR1 is SGDLS and CDR2 YYNGEE. The junction had 3 bases not matched to a gene; V was cut back by 1 base and J by 9 bases. The CDR3 spells CASSVQGARSPLHF. CDR3 bases: TGTGCCAGCAGCGTACAGGGGGCGCGTTCACCCCTCCACTTT.

CDR3 in amino acids: CASSYIAGTDYEQYF. CDR3 coding DNA: TGTGCCAGCAGCTATATAGCGGGCACGGACTACGAGCAGTACTTC. V and J are TRBV5-5 and TRBJ2-7; 7 bases are shared with TRBD2. J lost 3 bases, V lost 3 bases, and 9 bases had no gene match. The length of the CDR3 is 15 residues. In germline, CDR1 is SGHKS, CDR2 YYEKEE (reference sequence).